This T cell receptor beta chain was captured by sequencing in a study of OX40 agonist ivuxolimab in advanced cancers. V trimming: 7 bases; J trimming: 5 bases; junction bases outside the gene matches: 3. The germline V gene has CDR1 SQVTM and CDR2 ANQGSEA. The CDR3 extends over 12 amino acids. Patients with autoimmune history or systemic immunosuppression were excluded. Drawing of blood for sampling happened at baseline, at cycle 4 day 1, and at cycle 7 day 1. Sequencing was performed with immunoSEQ multiplex PCR; in TCRdb, only in-frame clones are kept and a portion is missing. The repertoire holds roughly 56,000 clones, roughly 88% seen once, with about 3% in the top ten.

V usage is TRBV29-1 and J usage is TRBJ2-5, with 11 bases that match TRBD1. The material sequenced was CD4+ or CD8+ T cells sorted from blood, taken in a trial of the OX40 agonist ivuxolimab. The source is an adult with an advanced solid tumor such as melanoma, head and neck, liver or kidney cancer. Written as DNA, the CDR3 is TGCAGCGCGGACAGGGGGCGGGAGACCCAGTACTTC. Translation: CSADRGRETQYF.